A selection of T cell receptor beta chains follows, all from one sample in a study of cytomegalovirus exposure and HLA in healthy donors. Profiling relied on immunoSEQ multiplex PCR, and the TCRdb table lists in-frame clones only, not all of them. The sample yields 55,000 to 65,000 clones, roughly four fifths seen once. Sequenced input: PBMCs. The receptors originated from a human donor in good health. CDR3s include the opening cysteine and the closing phenylalanine or tryptophan. D genes are given only for firm matches. The size field is filled for only some rows; it gives once, few, many or a size class.

CASSENLRGIYNSPLHF,TGTGCCAGCAGTGAAAATCTAAGGGGGATCTATAATTCACCCCTCCACTTT,TRBJ1-6,TRBV6-1,few,-
CASSGQGYQETQYF,TGCGCCAGCTCGGGACAGGGCTACCAAGAGACCCAGTACTTC,TRBJ2-5,TRBV10-1,-,TRBD1
CASSRVAGGLGTDTQYF,TGCGCCAGCAGCCGGGTGGCGGGAGGGCTTGGGACAGATACGCAGTATTTT,TRBJ2-3,TRBV4-1,-,TRBD2
CATSRVRVGTEAFF,TGTGCCACCAGCAGAGTCAGGGTGGGCACTGAAGCTTTCTTT,TRBJ1-1,TRBV15,-,-
CASSVGLFYEQYF,TGTGCCAGCAGCGTAGGACTGTTCTACGAGCAGTACTTC,TRBJ2-7,TRBV9,-,-
CAIQGESYEQYF,TGTGCCATACAGGGGGAGTCCTACGAGCAGTACTTC,TRBJ2-7,TRBV10-3,-,TRBD1
CASSQGILAYEQYF,TGCGCCAGCAGCCAAGGGATTCTAGCCTACGAGCAGTACTTC,TRBJ2-7,TRBV4-1,-,-
CASALRQTNNEQFF,TGTGCCAGCGCTCTTAGACAGACCAACAATGAGCAGTTCTTC,TRBJ2-1,TRBV2,-,-
CASSPLGGSENEQFF,TGTGCCAGCTCACCCCTGGGCGGGAGTGAGAATGAGCAGTTCTTC,TRBJ2-1,TRBV18,-,TRBD2
CASKPQRSYEQYF,TGTGCCAGCAAACCACAACGATCCTACGAGCAGTACTTC,TRBJ2-7,TRBV28,-,-
CAISEGRARDTQYF,TGTGCCATCAGTGAGGGGCGGGCAAGAGATACGCAGTATTTT,TRBJ2-3,TRBV10-3,-,-
CASSPPGQRNTGELFF,TGTGCCAGCTCACCACCGGGACAGCGGAACACCGGGGAGCTGTTTTTT,TRBJ2-2,TRBV18,few,TRBD1
CASSLAPSSGVYNEQFF,TGTGCCAGCAGCCTCGCCCCCTCTAGCGGGGTATACAATGAGCAGTTCTTC,TRBJ2-1,TRBV11-2,few,TRBD2
CASSIPGYEQYF,TGTGCCAGTAGTATACCAGGTTACGAGCAGTACTTC,TRBJ2-7,TRBV19,-,-
CASSLTGRTISPQHF,TGTGCCAGCAGCCTGACAGGGAGAACAATCAGCCCCCAGCATTTT,TRBJ1-5,TRBV5-6,-,TRBD1
CASREDQETQYF,TGTGCCAGCCGGGAGGACCAAGAGACCCAGTACTTC,TRBJ2-5,TRBV19,-,TRBD2
CASSPGISGSTHEQYF,TGTGCCAGCAGCCCCGGTATCAGCGGGAGTACCCACGAGCAGTACTTC,TRBJ2-7,TRBV5-4,-,TRBD2
CASSYNRASGELFF,TGTGCCAGCAGTTACAACAGGGCTTCCGGGGAGCTGTTTTTT,TRBJ2-2,TRBV6-5,once,-
CASSLGRDIRGYTF,TGTGCCAGCAGCTTAGGTCGGGACATTCGGGGCTACACCTTC,TRBJ1-2,TRBV7-2,once,-
CASSLSSRDRGAPETQYF,TGTGCCAGCAGTTTATCGTCTAGGGACAGGGGGGCCCCAGAGACCCAGTACTTC,TRBJ2-5,TRBV27,-,TRBD1
CAREPGRGTDEQYF,TGTGCCAGGGAACCAGGCAGGGGAACGGACGAGCAGTACTTC,TRBJ2-7,TRBV14,-,-
CASSAGTGDYEQYF,TGTGCCAGCAGCGCAGGGACAGGGGACTACGAGCAGTACTTC,TRBJ2-7,TRBV9,-,TRBD1
CASSQADSYEQYF,TGCGCCAGCAGCCAAGCGGACAGCTACGAGCAGTACTTC,TRBJ2-7,TRBV4-3,-,-
CASTDQNGYTF,TGTGCCAGCACAGATCAGAATGGCTACACCTTC,TRBJ1-2,TRBV28,-,-
CASSTGQGFNEQFF,TGTGCCAGTAGTACGGGACAGGGGTTCAATGAGCAGTTCTTC,TRBJ2-1,TRBV19,-,TRBD1
CASSFGGSRAFF,TGTGCCAGCAGCTTCGGCGGGTCGCGAGCTTTCTTT,TRBJ1-1,TRBV5-4,few,-
CASTRVAGQETQYF,TGTGCCAGCACACGGGTAGCGGGACAAGAGACCCAGTACTTC,TRBJ2-5,TRBV28,few,TRBD2
CASSSTGVGEQYF,TGTGCCAGCAGCTCAACAGGGGTCGGCGAGCAGTACTTC,TRBJ2-7,TRBV7-9,-,TRBD1
CASSQGTASTDTQYF,TGTGCCAGCAGCCAGGGGACGGCTAGCACAGATACGCAGTATTTT,TRBJ2-3,TRBV7-9,-,-
CASSEGTSSYNEQFF,TGTGCCAGCAGTGAGGGGACTAGCTCCTACAATGAGCAGTTCTTC,TRBJ2-1,TRBV6-4,-,TRBD2
CASTHPTESYGYTF,TGTGCCAGCACCCATCCGACAGAGAGCTATGGCTACACCTTC,TRBJ1-2,TRBV13,-,-
CASSLIPSPYEQYF,TGTGCCAGCAGCTTAATTCCTAGCCCCTACGAGCAGTACTTC,TRBJ2-7,TRBV7-9,-,-
CASSQDTSLSTDTQYF,TGCGCCAGCAGCCAAGATACTAGCTTGAGCACAGATACGCAGTATTTT,TRBJ2-3,TRBV4-3,-,-
CAVSGSYEQYF,TGTGCCGTTTCGGGATCCTACGAGCAGTACTTC,TRBJ2-7,TRBV7-9,few,-
CASSRGSYTEAFF,TGTGCCAGCAGCCGGGGATCTTACACTGAAGCTTTCTTT,TRBJ1-1,TRBV7-6,-,-
CASSLVITDTQYF,TGTGCCAGCAGCTTGGTAATCACAGATACGCAGTATTTT,TRBJ2-3,TRBV5-8,-,-
CASSLVWVETYNEQFF,TGTGCCAGCAGTTTAGTGTGGGTGGAGACCTACAATGAGCAGTTCTTC,TRBJ2-1,TRBV27,few,-
CASSTGGLMNTEAFF,TGTGCCAGTAGTACAGGGGGCCTAATGAACACTGAAGCTTTCTTT,TRBJ1-1,TRBV19,-,TRBD1
CASSQGPPGLAVNEQFF,TGCGCCAGCAGCCAAGGTCCCCCGGGACTAGCGGTCAATGAGCAGTTCTTC,TRBJ2-1,TRBV4-3,once,TRBD2
CASSLGADREAFF,TGTGCCAGCAGCTTAGGAGCCGATCGTGAAGCTTTCTTT,TRBJ1-1,TRBV11-2,-,-
CASSQASGASYNEQFF,TGTGCCAGCAGCCAAGCTTCCGGAGCCTCCTACAATGAGCAGTTCTTC,TRBJ2-1,TRBV4-2,-,-
CASSYGLAETQYF,TGCGCCAGCAGCTACGGACTAGCGGAGACCCAGTACTTC,TRBJ2-5,TRBV5-1,-,TRBD2
CASSIRSGVSFEKLFF,TGTGCCAGTAGTATCCGGTCAGGGGTCTCTTTTGAAAAACTGTTTTTT,TRBJ1-4,TRBV19,-,-
CASSPTSGGADTQYF,TGCGCCAGCAGCCCGACTAGCGGGGGGGCAGATACGCAGTATTTT,TRBJ2-3,TRBV4-3,once,TRBD2
CASSLGQGASNYGYTF,TGTGCCAGCAGCTTGGGACAGGGGGCTTCTAACTATGGCTACACCTTC,TRBJ1-2,TRBV7-2,-,TRBD1
CASSFGLAGGPGTGELFF,TGTGCCAGCAGCTTTGGCCTAGCGGGGGGTCCTGGCACCGGGGAGCTGTTTTTT,TRBJ2-2,TRBV5-6,once,TRBD2
CASSWGGADTQYF,TGTGCCAGCAGCTGGGGGGGGGCAGATACGCAGTATTTT,TRBJ2-3,TRBV7-2,-,TRBD2
CASSSRGYQETQYF,TGTGCCAGCTCATCGCGCGGTTATCAAGAGACCCAGTACTTC,TRBJ2-5,TRBV18,once,-
CASSLERGGRYYEQYF,TGTGCCAGCAGCTTAGAGCGGGGGGGCAGATACTACGAGCAGTACTTC,TRBJ2-7,TRBV11-2,-,TRBD2
CASSEVTGTSGRSGELFF,TGTGCCAGCAGTGAAGTAACCGGGACTAGCGGGAGATCCGGGGAGCTGTTTTTT,TRBJ2-2,TRBV2,-,TRBD2
CASSLVSTDTQYF,TGTGCCAGCAGCTTAGTCTCCACAGATACGCAGTATTTT,TRBJ2-3,TRBV7-2,-,-
CSANRGNEQFF,TGCAGTGCTAATAGGGGCAATGAGCAGTTCTTC,TRBJ2-1,TRBV20-1,-,-
CASTQHPGTGTIGYTF,TGTGCCAGCACCCAGCATCCCGGGACAGGGACCATAGGCTACACCTTC,TRBJ1-2,TRBV2,-,TRBD1
CASSYSREAGREQFF,TGTGCCAGCAGTTACTCGAGGGAAGCGGGGAGGGAGCAGTTCTTC,TRBJ2-1,TRBV6-5,-,TRBD2
CASSFRGNTEAFF,TGTGCCAGCAGTTTCAGGGGGAACACTGAAGCTTTCTTT,TRBJ1-1,TRBV27,once,-
CASSLHLSDTFF,TGTGCCAGCAGTTTGCACCTTAGCGATACGTTCTTC,TRBJ2-1,TRBV28,few,-